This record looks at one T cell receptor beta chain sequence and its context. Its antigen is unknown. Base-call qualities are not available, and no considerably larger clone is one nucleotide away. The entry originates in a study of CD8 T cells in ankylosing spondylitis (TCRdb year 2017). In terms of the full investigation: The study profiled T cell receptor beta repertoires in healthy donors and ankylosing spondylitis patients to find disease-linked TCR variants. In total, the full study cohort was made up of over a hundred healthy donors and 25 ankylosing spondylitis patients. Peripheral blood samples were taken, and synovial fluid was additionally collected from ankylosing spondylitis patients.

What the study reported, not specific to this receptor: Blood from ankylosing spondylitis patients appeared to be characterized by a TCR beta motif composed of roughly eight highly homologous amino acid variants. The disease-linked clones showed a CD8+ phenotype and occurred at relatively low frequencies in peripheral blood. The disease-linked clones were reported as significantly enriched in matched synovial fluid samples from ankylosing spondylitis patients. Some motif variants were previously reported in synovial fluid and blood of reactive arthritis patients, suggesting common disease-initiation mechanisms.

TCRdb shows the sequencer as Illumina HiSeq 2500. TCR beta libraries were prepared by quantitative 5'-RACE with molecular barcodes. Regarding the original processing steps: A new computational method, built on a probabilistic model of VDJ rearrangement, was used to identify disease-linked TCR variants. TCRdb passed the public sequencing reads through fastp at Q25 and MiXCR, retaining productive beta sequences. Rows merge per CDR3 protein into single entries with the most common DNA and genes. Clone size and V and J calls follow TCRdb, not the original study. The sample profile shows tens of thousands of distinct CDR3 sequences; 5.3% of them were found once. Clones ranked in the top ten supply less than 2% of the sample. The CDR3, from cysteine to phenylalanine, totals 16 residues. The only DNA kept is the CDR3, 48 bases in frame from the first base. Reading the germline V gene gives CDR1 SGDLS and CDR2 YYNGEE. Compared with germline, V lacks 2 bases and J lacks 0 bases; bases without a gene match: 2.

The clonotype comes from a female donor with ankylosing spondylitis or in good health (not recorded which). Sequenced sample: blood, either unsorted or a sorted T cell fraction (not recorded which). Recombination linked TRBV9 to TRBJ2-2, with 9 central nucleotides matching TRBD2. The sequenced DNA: TGTGCCAGCAGCGTGCTAGCGGGAACGAACACCGGGGAGCTGTTTTTT. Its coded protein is CASSVLAGTNTGELFF.